What follows are 12 T cell receptor beta chains derived from one specimen sequenced in a study of blood T cell repertoires in COVID-19. Clones were read by immunoSEQ multiplex PCR, and TCRdb kept only the in-frame ones, dropping some. This table holds 150,000 to 200,000 clones, about four fifths found once. The sequencing sample was made of peripheral blood. The receptors originated from a woman between 70 and 85 years old with COVID-19, enrolled during active disease.

The chain has TRBV19 and TRBJ1-4; 7 bases agree with TRBD1. The CDR3 contains 16 residues. V trimming: 3 bases; J trimming: 8 bases; junction bases outside the gene matches: 12. From germline, CDR1 is LNHDA and CDR2 SQIVND (reference sequence). CDR3 DNA sequence: TGTGCCAGTAGTATCGTTCTCGGAGGGGGCTTGGAAAAACTGTTTTTT. Its translation: CASSIVLGGGLEKLFF.

This chain connects TRBV6-1 to TRBJ2-5, with 8 positions matching TRBD1. The V and J ends lost 2 bases and 4 bases, in that order; junction bases with no gene match: 6. The CDR3 runs to 15 residues. The germline V gene has CDR1 MNHNS and CDR2 SASEGT. The DNA of the CDR3 is TGTGCCAGCAGTGAAAACGCAGGGGGCGCAGAGACCCAGTACTTC. Protein sequence: CASSENAGGAETQYF.

CDR3 sequence: CASSPIRDRVHQPQHF. CDR3 nucleotide sequence: TGTGCCAGTAGTCCTATACGGGACAGGGTGCATCAGCCCCAGCATTTT. This chain connects TRBV19 to TRBJ1-5, with 9 bases aligning to TRBD1. Trimming cost V 5 bases and J 5 bases; bases outside gene matches: 10. CDR3 size: 16 residues. CDR1 is LNHDA, CDR2 SQIVND, per germline (reference sequence).

The chain employs TRBV19 and TRBJ2-1; 7 nucleotides line up with TRBD2. V lost 1 base and J lost 7; bases outside the gene matches: 7. In germline, CDR1 is LNHDA, CDR2 SQIVND (reference sequence). The CDR3 is 15 residues long. CDR3 sequence reads: CASSIGWGGWNEQFF. CDR3 bases: TGTGCCAGTAGTATAGGTTGGGGGGGGTGGAATGAGCAGTTCTTC.

This chain links TRBV11-2 with TRBJ2-1; 8 bases match TRBD2. The germline V gene encodes CDR1 SGHAT and CDR2 FQNNGV. V lost 4 bases and J lost 5; bases outside the gene matches: 10. The CDR3 consists of 16 residues. CDR3 coding DNA: TGTGCCAGCAGCTCGGGCGGAGGGACTAGTCACAATGAGCAGTTCTTC. This encodes CASSSGGGTSHNEQFF.

The gene calls are TRBV7-8 and TRBJ1-3, with D perhaps TRBD1 (6 bases). This CDR3 comprises 16 residues. Between the trimmed V and J ends, which lost 5 bases and 1 base, there was a span of 15 bases. Germline V gene sequence: CDR1 SGHVS, CDR2 FQNEAQ. CDR3 DNA sequence: TGTGCCAGCAGCCTTGAAGGGACAAGTTCTGGAAACACCATATATTTT. Protein: CASSLEGTSSGNTIYF.

The V and J genes are TRBV7-2 and TRBJ1-5, with a weak D call TRBD1 (5 bases). Trimming shortened V by 0 bases and J by 2 bases, and 26 bases separated the two germline ends. CDR1 and CDR2 from the germline V gene are SGHTA and FQGNSA. The CDR3 totals 21 residues. The CDR3 DNA is TGTGCCAGCAGCTTAGCCTCCGGGGTGGGACCCCCTTTAGCGGGCAATCAGCCCCAGCATTTT. Residues: CASSLASGVGPPLAGNQPQHF. The entire variable domain, with the rest obtained from reference TRBV7-2 and TRBJ1-5, is as follows: GAGVSQSPSNKVTEKGKDVELRCDPISGHTALYWYRQSLGQGLEFLIYFQGNSAPDKSGLPSDRFSAERTGGSVSTLTIQRTQQEDSAVYLCASSLASGVGPPLAGNQPQHFGDGTRLSIL.

The J gene is TRBJ2-1, the V gene TRBV13; TRBD2 matches 11 bases. Germline V CDR1 and CDR2: PRHDT, FYEKMQ (reference sequence). This CDR3 region has 15 residues. With 5 bases clipped from V and 8 bases from J, the junction kept 8 bases outside the gene matches. In DNA, the CDR3 is TGTGCCAGCAGCCGAGGACTAGCGGGCCACGATGAGCAGTTCTTC. Protein: CASSRGLAGHDEQFF.

The J gene is TRBJ2-7, the V gene TRBV5-1, with 14 nucleotides matching TRBD2. The CDR3 consists of 16 residues. Trimming cost V 0 bases and J 5 bases; bases outside gene matches: 4. Germline V CDR1 and CDR2: SGHRS, YFSETQ. The CDR3 nucleotides are TGCGCCAGCAGCTTGGATGGGACTAGCGGGAGTAACGAGCAGTACTTC. It translates to CASSLDGTSGSNEQYF.

The chain carries TRBV11-2 and TRBJ2-5, with D unresolved. This CDR3 is 12 amino acids long. With 5 bases removed from V and 5 bases from J, the gap between germline ends came to 9 bases. CDR1 is SGHAT and CDR2 is FQNNGV in the germline V gene. The CDR3: CASSENLETQYF. Here the CDR3 DNA reads TGTGCCAGCAGCGAGAACCTGGAGACCCAGTACTTC.

This sequence joins TRBV7-9 and TRBJ1-1; TRBD1 matches at 7 bases. In germline, CDR1 is SEHNR, CDR2 FQNEAQ (reference sequence). Unmatched junction bases numbered 3, after V lost 5 bases and J lost 3 bases. This CDR3 comprises 13 residues. CDR3 in DNA: TGTGCCAGCAGCGCGGGACAGTACACTGAAGCTTTCTTT. Amino acids: CASSAGQYTEAFF.

The chain has TRBV29-1 and TRBJ2-5, with 9 nucleotides matching TRBD1. The V and J ends lost 7 bases and 4 bases, in that order; junction bases with no gene match: 7. Germline CDR1 reads SQVTM; CDR2 reads ANQGSEA. The CDR3 totals 13 residues. This chain's CDR3 is CSAGTGSGETQYF. As DNA, the CDR3 is TGCAGCGCCGGGACAGGGTCGGGAGAGACCCAGTACTTC.